These 30 T cell receptor beta chains were all obtained from the same sample, sequenced in a study of CD8+ T cells in alopecia areata. After isolation, RNA underwent reverse transcription to generate cDNA as the sequencing template. The table came from immunoSEQ multiplex PCR; TCRdb's copy has only in-frame clones and leaves some out. Of around 120,000 clones listed, 58% are singletons. Treatment noted: oral pan-JAK inhibitor, 5-10 mg twice daily. The sequences come from CD8+ T cells sorted from blood, collected at week 4, from a patient treated with tofacitinib. Source of these receptors: a human donor with alopecia areata.

The chain recombines TRBV30 with TRBJ2-7, with 9 bases matching TRBD1. Germline trimming cut 2 bases from V and 3 bases from J; bases unmatched to any gene: 11. The germline CDR1 and CDR2 sequences are GTSNPN and SVGIG (reference sequence). The CDR3 is 16 residues long. The DNA for the CDR3 is TGTGCCTGGAGTTCGGGACAGGGATTAAGTGGCTACGAGCAGTACTTC. Its protein is CAWSSGQGLSGYEQYF. Looking up the rest from reference TRBV30 and TRBJ2-7 gives the full variable domain: SQTIHQWPATLVQPVGSPLSLECTVEGTSNPNLYWYRQAAGRGLQLLFYSVGIGQISSEVPQNLSASRPQDRQFILSSKKLLLSDSGFYLCAWSSGQGLSGYEQYFGPGTRLTVT.

The chain is built from TRBV30 and TRBJ2-5; 12 nucleotides agree with TRBD2. Looked up from germline, CDR1 is GTSNPN and CDR2 is SVGIG (reference sequence). CDR3 length: 15 amino acids. Trimming removed 7 bases from V and 5 bases from J; junction bases left unmatched: 11. This CDR3 is CASTTSGGIRETQYF. CDR3 sequence (DNA): TGTGCCTCCACGACTAGCGGGGGTATTAGGGAGACCCAGTACTTC.

The V gene is TRBV4-1, the J gene TRBJ1-5; D is perhaps TRBD1 (5 bases). The CDR3 is made up of 17 amino acids. Per germline, CDR1 MGHRA and CDR2 YSYEKL. Trimming cost V 0 bases and J 1 base, with 13 bases left between them. Written as DNA, the CDR3 is TGCGCCAGCAGCCAAGACCCGGGGGGGGAGAGCAATCAGCCCCAGCATTTT. This translates into CASSQDPGGESNQPQHF.

Remarks on this clone: The same CDR3 arises from other DNA sequences in this sample as well. The chain combines TRBV30 with TRBJ2-7; D is possibly TRBD1 (6 bases). V was pared by 4 bases and J by 3 bases, with 7 bases between. From germline, CDR1 is GTSNPN and CDR2 SVGIG (reference sequence). CDR3 length equals 11 residues. The CDR3: CAWTDSYEQYF. The CDR3 bases are TGTGCCTGGACGGACAGCTACGAGCAGTACTTC.

In its sample, this clone was seen a few times. The rearrangement links TRBV5-4 to TRBJ2-5, with TRBD2 matching over 7 bases. Germline trimming cut 4 bases from V and 2 bases from J; bases unmatched to any gene: 8. The CDR3 runs 15 residues. In germline, CDR1 is SGHNT, CDR2 YYREEE (reference sequence). The CDR3 sequence: CASSQVAGKQETQYF. In DNA form, the CDR3 reads TGTGCCAGCAGCCAAGTAGCGGGCAAGCAAGAGACCCAGTACTTC.

CDR3 DNA sequence: TGTGCCTGGAGCCAGGGGGGGCACAATGAGCAGTTCTTC. It specifies CAWSQGGHNEQFF. The chain uses TRBV30 and TRBJ2-1; D may match TRBD1 or TRBD2 (7 bases each). Germline V CDR1 and CDR2: GTSNPN, SVGIG (reference sequence). This CDR3 contains 13 residues. V was cut by 3 bases and J by 5 bases, with 11 bases left in between.

The chain couples TRBV9 to TRBJ2-7, with D unresolved. This CDR3 contains 15 residues. Trimming took 0 bases from V and 2 from J, leaving 12 bases between them. Germline CDR1 reads SGDLS; CDR2 reads YYNGEE. CDR3 sequence (DNA): TGTGCCAGCAGCGTAGGGGCAGCCACCGCCTACGAGCAGTACTTC. This gives the protein CASSVGAATAYEQYF.

The chain carries TRBV7-9 and TRBJ2-7; the D is unclear. CDR1 and CDR2 from the germline V gene are SEHNR and FQNEAQ (reference sequence). This CDR3 is 13 amino acids long. Between the trimmed V and J ends, which lost 5 bases and 7 bases, there was a span of 15 bases. The chain's CDR3 is CASSPASTQEQYF. In DNA, the CDR3 is TGTGCCAGCAGCCCCGCCAGCACCCAGGAGCAGTACTTC. The full variable domain, with the rest looked up from reference TRBV7-9 and TRBJ2-7, is DTGVSQNPRHKITKRGQNVTFRCDPISEHNRLYWYRQTLGQGPEFLTYFQNEAQLEKSRLLSDRFSAERPKGSFSTLEIQRTEQGDSAMYLCASSPASTQEQYFGPGTRLTVT.

The table lists this clone with a few counts. The rearrangement joins TRBV29-1 to TRBJ2-7; the match to TRBD2 covers 7 bases. The J segment lost 6 bases and the V segment lost 3 bases, leaving 5 bases of the junction unmatched. CDR3 size: 12 residues. CDR1 is SQVTM, CDR2 ANQGSEA, per germline. The CDR3: CSVDVWGGEQYF. The CDR3 DNA follows: TGCAGCGTTGATGTTTGGGGGGGCGAGCAGTACTTC.

This clone has more than one count but fewer than ten. The sample holds other DNA sequences that translate to the same CDR3. The rearrangement links TRBV29-1 to TRBJ1-1; no clear D gene. The length of the CDR3 is 11 residues. V was shortened by 4 bases and J by 3 bases, with 6 bases between the two germline ends. CDR1 is SQVTM, CDR2 ANQGSEA, per germline. CDR3 residues: CSVGLYTEAFF. CDR3 nucleotides: TGCAGCGTTGGGTTATACACTGAAGCTTTCTTT.

CDR3 sequence: CATSPWGDTQYF. DNA for the CDR3: TGTGCCACCAGCCCGTGGGGGGATACGCAGTATTTT. This rearrangement joins TRBV15 to TRBJ2-3; tentatively, D is TRBD1 or TRBD2 (5 bases each). V was pared by 5 bases and J by 6 bases, with 9 bases between. Germline loops: CDR1 LNHNV, CDR2 YYDKDF (reference sequence). The CDR3 has 12 amino acids. The complete variable domain, with remaining parts taken from reference TRBV15 and TRBJ2-3, reads DAMVIQNPRYQVTQFGKPVTLSCSQTLNHNVMYWYQQKSSQAPKLLFHYYDKDFNNEADTPDNFQSRRPNTSFCFLDIRSPGLGDTAMYLCATSPWGDTQYFGPGTRLTVL.

This clone was seen a handful of times. J is TRBJ2-1 and V is TRBV30; maybe TRBD2 (5 bases). The germline V gene encodes CDR1 GTSNPN and CDR2 SVGIG (reference sequence). Trimming removed 3 bases from V and 8 bases from J, with 8 bases in between. This CDR3 is built from 11 residues. CDR3 in amino acids: CAWRGVYEQFF. CDR3 coding DNA: TGTGCCTGGAGGGGAGTGTATGAGCAGTTCTTC.

This clone was found once. V and J are TRBV2 and TRBJ2-3; D is unclear. The CDR3 covers 13 residues. The germline V gene has CDR1 SNHLY and CDR2 FYNNEI. Trimming took 8 bases from V and 1 from J, leaving 10 bases between them. In DNA form, the CDR3 reads TGTGCCAGCTCGTGGGCGGGCACAGATACGCAGTATTTT. This codes for CASSWAGTDTQYF.

J is TRBJ1-4 and V is TRBV29-1; D is perhaps TRBD1 (5 bases). V lost 7 bases to trimming and J lost 6 bases, with 15 bases between them. Germline values: CDR1 SQVTM, CDR2 ANQGSEA. CDR3 length equals 13 residues. CDR3 DNA sequence: TGCAGCGCAGAAGGAGGGGCAGATGAAAAACTGTTTTTT. It translates to CSAEGGADEKLFF.

This sequence joins TRBV27 and TRBJ2-1; D remains ambiguous. V was pared by 6 bases and J by 6 bases, with 15 bases between. Germline CDR1 and CDR2: MNHEY and SMNVEV (reference sequence). The CDR3 consists of 14 residues. The CDR3 DNA reads as TGTGCCAGCAGCCGCACGCCAGATGGCAATGAGCAGTTCTTC. Translation: CASSRTPDGNEQFF.

The gene calls are TRBV29-1 and TRBJ1-1, with TRBD1 identical over 9 bases. V was pared by 4 bases and J by 5 bases, with 8 bases of the junction left unmatched. The length of the CDR3 is 14 residues. CDR1 is SQVTM, CDR2 ANQGSEA, per germline. This CDR3 is CSVVLGTGRTEAFF. CDR3 DNA sequence: TGCAGCGTTGTTTTAGGGACAGGGCGGACTGAAGCTTTCTTT.

This clone showed up just a few times. The chain has TRBV27 and TRBJ1-5; D is unclear. V shed 3 bases and J shed 3 bases, with 9 bases lying between them. In germline, CDR1 is MNHEY, CDR2 SMNVEV (reference sequence). The CDR3 spans 14 residues. In DNA form, the CDR3 reads TGTGCCAGCAGTTTTGAGGGCTCCAATCAGCCCCAGCATTTT. As protein: CASSFEGSNQPQHF.

V is TRBV14 and J is TRBJ2-7, with D possibly being TRBD2 (5 bases). Trimming shortened V by 5 bases and J by 5 bases, and 13 bases separated the two germline ends. The CDR3 is 13 residues long. Germline assignment: CDR1 SGHDN and CDR2 FVKESK. The CDR3 here is CASSSGLTDEQYF. The CDR3 DNA reads as TGTGCCAGCAGCTCAGGACTGACGGACGAGCAGTACTTC.

V usage is TRBV10-3 and J usage is TRBJ2-4; D not resolved. Germline assignment: CDR1 ENHRY and CDR2 SYGVKD. This CDR3 comprises 12 residues. Trimming pared 3 bases from V and 7 bases from J, leaving 7 bases between. The CDR3 DNA is TGTGCCATCAGTGATTCGGAGAACATTCAGTACTTC. It yields the protein CAISDSENIQYF.

V and J are TRBV18 and TRBJ1-1; no firm D call. Germline-derived CDR1 and CDR2 are KGHSH and LQKENI. V gave up 4 bases and J gave up 4 bases, with 13 bases separating them. This CDR3 region has 14 residues. The CDR3 reads CASSRGPWGTEAFF. The CDR3 DNA follows: TGTGCCAGCTCACGAGGACCCTGGGGCACTGAAGCTTTCTTT.

V is TRBV5-6 and J is TRBJ2-2; D remains unclear. Germline CDR1 and CDR2: SGHDT and YYEEEE. Trimming took 0 bases from V and 4 from J, leaving 7 bases between them. CDR3 length equals 14 residues. CDR3 loop: CASSLAQITGELFF. As DNA, the CDR3 is TGTGCCAGCAGCTTGGCTCAGATCACCGGGGAGCTGTTTTTT. Drawing the rest from reference TRBV5-6 and TRBJ2-2, the complete variable domain is DAGVTQSPTHLIKTRGQQVTLRCSPKSGHDTVSWYQQALGQGPQFIFQYYEEEERQRGNFPDRFSGHQFPNYSSELNVNALLLGDSALYLCASSLAQITGELFFGEGSRLTVL.

The chain links TRBV27 to TRBJ2-3, with TRBD2 identical over 9 bases. Germline trimming cut 5 bases from V and 7 bases from J; bases unmatched to any gene: 10. The CDR3 has 15 residues. Germline V gene sequence: CDR1 MNHEY, CDR2 SMNVEV (reference sequence). CDR3 region: CASSKTSGGRYTQYF. CDR3 bases: TGTGCCAGCAGTAAGACTAGCGGAGGACGGTATACGCAGTATTTT.

In this sample, this clone turned up once. The chain has TRBV30 and TRBJ2-5, with 14 positions matching TRBD2. This CDR3 has 16 residues. Losses at the gene ends were 1 base for V and 0 bases for J; bases not matched to a gene: 1. CDR1 and CDR2 (germline): GTSNPN, SVGIG (reference sequence). The DNA of the CDR3 is TGTGCCTGGAGTGGGACTAGCGGGGGGTACCAAGAGACCCAGTACTTC. Amino acid sequence: CAWSGTSGGYQETQYF. Based on the CDR3 plus reference TRBV30 and TRBJ2-5, the full variable domain is SQTIHQWPATLVQPVGSPLSLECTVEGTSNPNLYWYRQAAGRGLQLLFYSVGIGQISSEVPQNLSASRPQDRQFILSSKKLLLSDSGFYLCAWSGTSGGYQETQYFGPGTRLLVL.

This chain links TRBV9 with TRBJ2-1, with D maybe TRBD2 (7 bases). The CDR3 is 15 residues long. Between the trimmed V and J ends, which lost 0 bases and 8 bases, there was a span of 15 bases. Germline V lookup: CDR1 SGDLS, CDR2 YYNGEE. The CDR3: CASSVVGGGADEQFF. In DNA, the CDR3 is TGTGCCAGCAGCGTAGTTGGTGGGGGGGCCGATGAGCAGTTCTTC.

This chain connects TRBV29-1 to TRBJ1-1, with D tentatively TRBD1 (5 bases). This CDR3 spans 15 amino acids. Deletions cut 3 bases from V and 5 bases from J, with 19 bases between. Germline V gives CDR1 SQVTM, CDR2 ANQGSEA. The CDR3 coding sequence is TGCAGCGTTGAGGATTGGACAACGGGGGATACTGAAGCTTTCTTT. It yields the protein CSVEDWTTGDTEAFF.

The chain links TRBV29-1 to TRBJ1-1; D is undetermined. The V gene's germline CDR1 is SQVTM and CDR2 ANQGSEA. There are 15 residues in the CDR3. The V gene lost 6 bases and the J gene lost 0 bases, with 17 bases spanning the gap. CDR3 protein: CSVREEGWVNTEAFF. The CDR3 bases are TGCAGCGTACGGGAGGAGGGATGGGTGAACACTGAAGCTTTCTTT.

In this sample, this clone turned up a few times. The V and J genes are TRBV23-1 and TRBJ2-2, with D unresolved. TRBV23-1 is identified as an open reading frame with a role that is uncertain. Trimming cost V 2 bases and J 4 bases, with 5 bases left between them. The CDR3 consists of 13 residues. The CDR3 loop is CASSQPITGELFF. CDR3 DNA sequence: TGCGCCAGCAGTCAACCGATCACCGGGGAGCTGTTTTTT.

The chain links TRBV6-6 to TRBJ1-4; D is ambiguous. Looked up from germline, CDR1 is MNHNY and CDR2 is SVGAGI (reference sequence). CDR3 length: 14 amino acids. V shed 4 bases and J shed 8 bases, with 14 bases lying between them. CDR3 bases: TGTGCCAGCAGTTCCGCCTTTAATGGGGAAAAACTGTTTTTT. Its protein product is CASSSAFNGEKLFF.

Only one count was recorded for this clone. The V and J genes are TRBV4-3 and TRBJ1-2; D perhaps matches TRBD1 (5 bases). Germline V gene data show CDR1 as LGHNA and CDR2 as YSLEER. CDR3 length: 13 residues. V lost 1 base and J lost 6, with 9 bases in between. The CDR3 sequence: CASSQATTDGYTF. The CDR3 coding sequence is TGCGCCAGCAGCCAAGCGACGACAGATGGCTACACCTTC.

V usage is TRBV27 and J usage is TRBJ1-4; 8 bases agree with TRBD1. Germline V gives CDR1 MNHEY, CDR2 SMNVEV (reference sequence). The CDR3 is made up of 14 amino acids. The V gene end was trimmed by 8 bases and the J gene end by 8 bases; junction bases not matched to a gene: 10. CDR3 in amino acids: CASSDRGDREKLFF. The CDR3, as DNA: TGTGCCAGCTCGGATCGGGGGGACAGGGAAAAACTGTTTTTT.